Below are 23 T cell receptor beta chains sequenced from a single sample in a study of blood T cell repertoires in COVID-19. The assay was immunoSEQ multiplex PCR, and TCRdb's table has in-frame clones only and misses some. In the table there are about 330,000 clones, under 95% of which are singletons. Sequenced input: PBMCs or T cells enriched from blood (not recorded which). The receptors stem from a woman aged 25 to 39 who had recovered from COVID-19.

The rearrangement uses TRBV12-3 or TRBV12-4 and TRBJ1-2; D not certain. The CDR3 is 13 amino acids. V was cut by 8 bases and J by 6 bases, with 16 bases left in between. CDR3 nucleotides: TGTGCCAGCGTCGTCGGGTCCGTGAATGGCTACACCTTC. It encodes CASVVGSVNGYTF.

This clone was seen once. The gene calls are TRBV11-2 and TRBJ2-2; TRBD2 matches at 11 bases. The CDR3 runs 16 residues. The germline CDR1 and CDR2 sequences are SGHAT and FQNNGV. V lost 4 bases to trimming and J lost 6 bases; unmatched junction nucleotides: 7. The CDR3: CASSSRLAGRPGELFF. The DNA of the CDR3 is TGTGCCAGCAGCTCGAGACTAGCGGGGCGGCCCGGGGAGCTGTTTTTT.

The V gene is TRBV2, the J gene TRBJ2-1; 7 bases map to TRBD2. The CDR3 has 15 residues. The ends lost 5 bases at V and 2 bases at J; junction bases unmatched: 6. The germline CDR1 and CDR2 sequences are SNHLY and FYNNEI. The CDR3 is CASSQRDPTYNEQFF. For the CDR3, the DNA is TGTGCCAGCAGTCAGCGGGATCCCACCTACAATGAGCAGTTCTTC.

The V and J genes are TRBV6-4 and TRBJ2-1; 7 nucleotides align to TRBD2. V trimming: 4 bases; J trimming: 4 bases; junction bases outside the gene matches: 7. The CDR3 loop spans 15 amino acids. Per germline, CDR1 MRHNA and CDR2 SNTAGT. The CDR3 DNA is TGTGCCAGCAGTGTCGAGCGGGGCAGATACAATGAGCAGTTCTTC. It codes for CASSVERGRYNEQFF.

The genes are TRBV3-1 (or the pseudogene TRBV3-2) and TRBJ2-5; D might be TRBD1 (7 bases). V was pared by 4 bases and J by 0 bases, with 12 bases between. The germline gives CDR1 LGHDT, CDR2 YNNKEL (reference sequence). CDR3 length: 15 amino acids. CDR3 nucleotide sequence: TGTGCCAGCAGCCCAGGGGGGAGTTACCAAGAGACCCAGTACTTC. Translating gives CASSPGGSYQETQYF.

The chain combines TRBV3-1 (or the pseudogene TRBV3-2) with TRBJ1-2; TRBD1 matches at 8 bases. Trimming at V came to 5 bases and at J to 8 bases, leaving 7 bases not matched to a gene. This CDR3 comprises 13 residues. The germline CDR1 and CDR2 sequences are LGHDT and YNNKEL (reference sequence). In DNA, the CDR3 is TGTGCCAGCAGCTCGGGGACAGGCCGCGGCTACACCTTC. Amino acids: CASSSGTGRGYTF.

This clone appeared a single time. This sequence joins TRBV5-5 and TRBJ1-2, with D tentatively TRBD1 (5 bases). V lost 1 base to trimming and J lost 6 bases, with 10 bases between them. The CDR3 consists of 13 residues. Germline V CDR1 and CDR2: SGHKS, YYEKEE (reference sequence). The CDR3 DNA reads as TGTGCCAGCAGCTTGTGGTCGGGGGATGGCTACACCTTC. It yields the protein CASSLWSGDGYTF.

The V and J genes are TRBV5-4 and TRBJ2-7, with 7 bases fitting TRBD1. This CDR3 region has 15 residues. Trimming took 5 bases from V and 6 from J; bases not matched to a gene: 14. Germline lookup yields CDR1 SGHNT and CDR2 YYREEE (reference sequence). The CDR3 DNA sequence: TGTGCCAGCAGTCGGAAGACAGGGCCCCAAGGCGAGCAGTACTTC. It is translated as CASSRKTGPQGEQYF.

The V call is TRBV6-4, the J call TRBJ2-3, with 11 bases that match TRBD2. Trimming cost V 3 bases and J 5 bases; bases outside gene matches: 4. Germline assignment: CDR1 MRHNA and CDR2 SNTAGT. This CDR3 region has 15 residues. The CDR3 DNA sequence: TGTGCCAGCAGTGAACTAGCGGGAGCAAAAGATACGCAGTATTTT. This codes for CASSELAGAKDTQYF.

The chain is built from TRBV4-3 and TRBJ2-7; possible D gene TRBD1, 5 bases. CDR1 is LGHNA, CDR2 YSLEER, per germline. Trimming cost V 1 base and J 2 bases, with 18 bases left between them. The CDR3 extends over 17 amino acids. CDR3 sequence: CASSQVSSAGIAYEQYF. CDR3 coding DNA: TGCGCCAGCAGCCAAGTGTCCTCTGCAGGGATTGCCTACGAGCAGTACTTC.

This clone turned up a few times. The chain uses TRBV6-1 and TRBJ2-2, with D perhaps TRBD1 (6 bases). This CDR3 has 14 amino acids. Germline V gene lookup returns CDR1 MNHNS and CDR2 SASEGT. Trimming pared 2 bases from V and 6 bases from J, leaving 10 bases between. CDR3 in DNA: TGTGCCAGCAGTGAAAGGGGGAGATCCGGGGAGCTGTTTTTT. This codes for CASSERGRSGELFF.

The V and J genes are TRBV5-5 and TRBJ1-2; D might be TRBD1 (5 bases). Germline V gives CDR1 SGHKS, CDR2 YYEKEE (reference sequence). The CDR3 runs 18 residues. V was cut by 0 bases and J by 4 bases, with 22 bases left in between. The CDR3 reads CASSLGTQGPVTVYGYTF. The CDR3 DNA reads TGTGCCAGCAGCTTGGGGACCCAGGGCCCTGTAACTGTCTATGGCTACACCTTC. Drawing the rest from reference TRBV5-5 and TRBJ1-2, the complete variable domain is DAGVTQSPTHLIKTRGQQVTLRCSPISGHKSVSWYQQVLGQGPQFIFQYYEKEERGRGNFPDRFSARQFPNYSSELNVNALLLGDSALYLCASSLGTQGPVTVYGYTFGSGTRLTVV.

The chain links TRBV28 to TRBJ2-7; 11 positions agree with TRBD2. CDR1 is MDHEN and CDR2 is SYDVKM in the germline V gene. Trimming at V came to 11 bases and at J to 4 bases, leaving 10 bases not matched to a gene. The CDR3 length is 14 residues. DNA for the CDR3: TGTGCCTGTAGACTAGCGGGATCTCGGTACGAGCAGTACTTC. As protein: CACRLAGSRYEQYF.

The rearrangement uses TRBV27 and TRBJ2-1; D gene uncertain. Germline V lookup: CDR1 MNHEY, CDR2 SMNVEV (reference sequence). The germline V and J ends were trimmed by 3 bases and 3 bases, with 9 bases remaining between them. The CDR3 is 14 residues long. In nucleotides, the CDR3 is TGTGCCAGCAGTTTTATCCAGCGCTACAATGAGCAGTTCTTC. Translating gives CASSFIQRYNEQFF.

J is TRBJ2-5 and V is TRBV3-1 (or the pseudogene TRBV3-2); 12 bases align to TRBD2. The CDR3 is 16 amino acids. Per germline, CDR1 LGHDT and CDR2 YNNKEL (reference sequence). Trimming at V came to 4 bases and at J to 4 bases, leaving 7 bases not matched to a gene. For the CDR3, the DNA is TGTGCCAGCAGCCCCAGACTAGCGGGAGTGGGAGAGACCCAGTACTTC. Encoded protein: CASSPRLAGVGETQYF.

The V call is TRBV4-3, the J call TRBJ2-2; 7 bases are a match to TRBD2. The germline V gene has CDR1 LGHNA and CDR2 YSLEER. CDR3 length: 16 residues. The trim removed 1 base at V and 2 bases at J, leaving 4 bases unmatched. As DNA, the CDR3 is TGCGCCAGCAGCCAAGCCGGGACTACAAACACCGGGGAGCTGTTTTTT. As protein: CASSQAGTTNTGELFF.

The chain is built from TRBV5-5 and TRBJ1-6; D ambiguous. Trimming cost V 0 bases and J 0 bases, with 7 bases left between them. Germline lookup yields CDR1 SGHKS and CDR2 YYEKEE (reference sequence). This CDR3 region has 16 residues. DNA for the CDR3: TGTGCCAGCAGCTTGGATGGGAGCTCCTATAATTCACCCCTCCACTTT. This translates into CASSLDGSSYNSPLHF.

In its sample, this clone was seen a few times. The chain couples TRBV7-2 to TRBJ2-7; maybe TRBD1 (5 bases). This CDR3 comprises 12 residues. Per germline, CDR1 SGHTA and CDR2 FQGNSA. V dropped 3 bases and J dropped 6 bases, with 9 bases sitting between them. The CDR3 DNA reads TGTGCCAGCAGCTTTTCAGGGCGCGAGCAGTACTTC. As protein: CASSFSGREQYF.

The V call is TRBV19, the J call TRBJ1-3, with 11 bases aligning to TRBD1. Germline V gene data show CDR1 as LNHDA and CDR2 as SQIVND (reference sequence). This CDR3 has 16 residues. Trimming took 5 bases from V and 3 from J; bases not matched to a gene: 6. Here the CDR3 DNA reads TGTGCCAGTAGTCGGCAGGACAGGGGGCTTGGAAACACCATATATTTT. Its translation: CASSRQDRGLGNTIYF.

The chain joins TRBV30 to TRBJ2-3; 7 nucleotides align to TRBD2. The germline CDR1 and CDR2 sequences are GTSNPN and SVGIG (reference sequence). The ends lost 3 bases at V and 3 bases at J; junction bases unmatched: 6. CDR3 length: 14 amino acids. CDR3 in amino acids: CAWSGEGPTDTQYF. The DNA of the CDR3 is TGTGCCTGGAGCGGGGAGGGGCCGACAGATACGCAGTATTTT.

The chain links TRBV5-1 to TRBJ1-1; 10 nucleotides match TRBD1. CDR1 is SGHRS, CDR2 YFSETQ, per germline. J was trimmed by 1 base and V by 4 bases; bases with no gene match: 4. This CDR3 is built from 15 residues. The CDR3 DNA reads as TGCGCCAGCAGCCGACAGGGGGCTAGGAACACTGAAGCTTTCTTT. Its translation: CASSRQGARNTEAFF.

The rearrangement uses TRBV28 and TRBJ2-2, with D unclear. The CDR3 runs 15 residues. V was cut by 5 bases and J by 0 bases, with 10 bases left in between. Germline V gene lookup returns CDR1 MDHEN and CDR2 SYDVKM. The CDR3 nucleotides are TGTGCCAGCAGTCCTGGCATCTCGAACACCGGGGAGCTGTTTTTT. Translated, it gives CASSPGISNTGELFF.

This clone showed up just once. The chain is built from TRBV11-2 and TRBJ1-1, with 7 bases fitting TRBD1. This CDR3 spans 14 amino acids. Germline V gene sequence: CDR1 SGHAT, CDR2 FQNNGV. V shed 5 bases, J shed 0 bases, and the junction held 3 bases outside the gene matches. CDR3 sequence reads: CASSPDRLNTEAFF. CDR3 in DNA: TGTGCCAGCAGCCCGGACAGGTTGAACACTGAAGCTTTCTTT.